A selection of T cell receptor beta chains follows, all from one sample in a study of T-cell memory formation after mild COVID-19. TCRdb independently ran MiXCR on the 5' RACE reads; one entry per CDR3 protein. The profile shows some 65,000 distinct CDR3 sequences, roughly 17% of them singletons. Sequencing was carried out using PBMCs or a T cell subset sorted from them (not recorded which). The receptors stem from an adult woman who had mild COVID-19 (a few samples of this study predate the infection). Cell type and time point are not known. Both conserved end residues are part of each CDR3. Fields, in order: V gene, J gene, clone size, D gene, CDR3 DNA, CDR3 protein. D genes are given only for firm matches. Only part of the rows carry a size: once, few, many, or a class if the clone is expanded.

v_call: TRBV7-6; j_call: TRBJ2-7; clone_size: few; d_call: NA; cdr3_nt: TGTGCCAGCAGCCTGGACACAACCCCCTCCTACGAGCAGTACTTC; cdr3_aa: CASSLDTTPSYEQYF
v_call: TRBV13; j_call: TRBJ1-1; clone_size: few; d_call: TRBD1; cdr3_nt: TGTGCCAGCAGCCCCCGGGACAGCGGGGCTTTCTTT; cdr3_aa: CASSPRDSGAFF
v_call: TRBV3-1; j_call: TRBJ1-5; clone_size: NA; d_call: NA; cdr3_nt: TGTGCCAGCAGCCTAACCGGACAGCAAAATCAGCCCCAGCATTTT; cdr3_aa: CASSLTGQQNQPQHF
v_call: TRBV7-9; j_call: TRBJ2-7; clone_size: NA; d_call: NA; cdr3_nt: TGTGCCAGCACCTCCCTTCGCTACGAGCAGTACTTC; cdr3_aa: CASTSLRYEQYF
v_call: TRBV29-1; j_call: TRBJ2-1; clone_size: few; d_call: NA; cdr3_nt: TGCAGCGCGGAGACAGCTTACAATGAGCAGTTCTTC; cdr3_aa: CSAETAYNEQFF
v_call: TRBV12-3/TRBV12-4; j_call: TRBJ2-1; clone_size: few; d_call: NA; cdr3_nt: TGTGCCAGCAGTCCCGTAGCCGGGACAGAGCAGTTCTTC; cdr3_aa: CASSPVAGTEQFF
v_call: TRBV5-6; j_call: TRBJ2-3; clone_size: few; d_call: NA; cdr3_nt: TGTGCCAGCAGCTTGACCCACGTGGGCACAGATACGCAGTATTTT; cdr3_aa: CASSLTHVGTDTQYF
v_call: TRBV27; j_call: TRBJ2-2; clone_size: many; d_call: NA; cdr3_nt: TGTGCCAGTAGACAAGGGGACATGAACACCGGGGAGCTGTTTTTT; cdr3_aa: CASRQGDMNTGELFF
v_call: TRBV27; j_call: TRBJ2-3; clone_size: few; d_call: TRBD2; cdr3_nt: TGTGCCAGCAGTCCGTTGGGGGGGATAAGCACAGATACGCAGTATTTT; cdr3_aa: CASSPLGGISTDTQYF
v_call: TRBV29-1; j_call: TRBJ2-3; clone_size: few; d_call: NA; cdr3_nt: TGCAGCGCCCGCTACGGGTCCACCGGGGATACGCAGTATTTT; cdr3_aa: CSARYGSTGDTQYF
v_call: TRBV29-1; j_call: TRBJ2-7; clone_size: few; d_call: TRBD1; cdr3_nt: TGCAGCGTTGTGGACAGGGGAGGCTACGAGCAGTACTTC; cdr3_aa: CSVVDRGGYEQYF
v_call: TRBV20-1; j_call: TRBJ2-2; clone_size: NA; d_call: NA; cdr3_nt: TGCAGTGCTAGAAAGAGGGCCGAGACTGTCACCGGGGAGCTGTTTTTT; cdr3_aa: CSARKRAETVTGELFF
v_call: TRBV11-3; j_call: TRBJ2-7; clone_size: NA; d_call: NA; cdr3_nt: TGTGCCAGCAGCTTAGGATCAGGGGTGGAGCAGTACTTC; cdr3_aa: CASSLGSGVEQYF
v_call: TRBV7-9; j_call: TRBJ2-5; clone_size: few; d_call: NA; cdr3_nt: TGTGCCAGCAGGCATGGAGGGGAAGAGACCCAGTACTTC; cdr3_aa: CASRHGGEETQYF
v_call: TRBV7-8; j_call: TRBJ2-1; clone_size: NA; d_call: NA; cdr3_nt: TGTGCCAGCAGCTTAAGGGAGACAGCCTACAATGAGCAGTTCTTC; cdr3_aa: CASSLRETAYNEQFF
v_call: TRBV6-2/TRBV6-3; j_call: TRBJ2-1; clone_size: few; d_call: TRBD2; cdr3_nt: TGTGCCAGCAGAATATCGGGACTAGCGGGAGATTACGATGAGCAGTTCTTC; cdr3_aa: CASRISGLAGDYDEQFF
v_call: TRBV7-3; j_call: TRBJ2-7; clone_size: NA; d_call: NA; cdr3_nt: TGTGCCAGCAGCTTAAGAGAGCTAAGACAGTTTTTTTCCTACGAGCAGTACTTC; cdr3_aa: CASSLRELRQFFSYEQYF
v_call: TRBV15; j_call: TRBJ2-5; clone_size: NA; d_call: NA; cdr3_nt: TGTGCCACAAGCCCTGAGGGCAGGGTCGGGGAGACCCAGTACTTC; cdr3_aa: CATSPEGRVGETQYF
v_call: TRBV4-1; j_call: TRBJ2-2; clone_size: NA; d_call: NA; cdr3_nt: TGCGCCAGCAGCCAAGGGCATAGCGGACAATACACCGGGGAGCTGTTTTTT; cdr3_aa: CASSQGHSGQYTGELFF
v_call: TRBV6-5; j_call: TRBJ2-1; clone_size: few; d_call: TRBD2; cdr3_nt: TGTGCCAGCAGCCCTAAGTACGGGGGGTTCTACAATGAGCAGTTCTTC; cdr3_aa: CASSPKYGGFYNEQFF
v_call: TRBV7-2; j_call: TRBJ2-7; clone_size: few; d_call: NA; cdr3_nt: TGTGCCAGCAGCTTATCGTTAGCGTCGTACGAGCAGTACTTC; cdr3_aa: CASSLSLASYEQYF
v_call: TRBV6-1; j_call: TRBJ2-7; clone_size: NA; d_call: NA; cdr3_nt: TGTGCCAGCAGTGAATCGGGGGTCGCCTACGAGCAGTACTTC; cdr3_aa: CASSESGVAYEQYF
v_call: TRBV20-1; j_call: TRBJ2-7; clone_size: NA; d_call: TRBD2; cdr3_nt: TGCAGTGCTAGAGATAGCGGGCTAGCGGGTGCCTTC; cdr3_aa: CSARDSGLAGAF